This TCR beta chain was retrieved from a study of cytotoxic CD8 clonotypes in ibrutinib-treated CLL. Overall study results and limits: Among the clonotypes, public ones were uncommon and contracted or held stable on treatment. Baseline values of clonality outstripped age-matched healthy donors and followed circulating CD8+ T-cell counts.

As to this clone: As yet, its antigen is unknown.

Per germline, CDR1 GTSNPN and CDR2 SVGIG (reference sequence). V lost 1 base and J 0 bases, leaving 7 bases between the germline ends. This CDR3 has 14 residues. TCRdb's copy holds only in-frame clones and misses some; the assay was immunoSEQ multiplex PCR. The sample lists some 28,000 clones; around 57% were seen once. Here the sequenced sample was PBMCs, taken before ibrutinib treatment. This sequence originates from a human donor with chronic lymphocytic leukemia. The chain recombines TRBV30 with TRBJ1-5; TRBD1 might be the D (6 bases). CDR3 amino acids: CAWSGTDSNQPQHF. CDR3 in DNA: TGTGCCTGGAGTGGGACAGATAGCAATCAGCCCCAGCATTTT.